This is a list of T cell receptor beta chains from one sample in a study of T-cell reconstitution after alpha-beta-depleted transplantation in children. TCRdb reanalysed the PCR reads using MiXCR and keeps one entry per CDR3 protein. This sample carries around 80,000 distinct CDR3 sequences, approximately 18% of them seen once, and the ten largest clones take about half. This sample comprised PBMCs, mostly from graft donor cells, obtained 360 days after TCRalphabeta/CD19-depleted stem cell transplant. These receptors originate from a male patient aged 2 to 10 who had a stem cell transplant for acute lymphoblastic leukemia, so the T cells may come from the graft donor. CDR3s include the opening cysteine and the closing phenylalanine or tryptophan.

J: TRBJ1-2
V: TRBV20-1
CDR3: CSAALDGNYGYTF

J: TRBJ2-7
V: TRBV20-1
CDR3: CSAREGLEGYEQYF

J: TRBJ2-2
V: TRBV6-1
CDR3: CASQGTGVVGELFF

J: TRBJ2-1
V: TRBV12-3/TRBV12-4
CDR3: CASSFGGTNYNEQFF

J: TRBJ2-5
V: TRBV2
CDR3: CASSQETQYF

J: TRBJ2-6
V: TRBV29-1
CDR3: CSVAGTASSGANVLTF

J: TRBJ2-1
V: TRBV30
CDR3: CAWSVSLYNEQFF

J: TRBJ2-7
V: TRBV6-5
CDR3: CASSGRRGEQYF

J: TRBJ1-4
V: TRBV7-8
CDR3: CASSLDVSVWEKLFF

J: TRBJ2-5
V: TRBV29-1
CDR3: CSVRAYRETQYF

J: TRBJ2-5
V: TRBV5-1
CDR3: CASSLVDQETQYF

J: TRBJ1-5
V: TRBV6-1
CDR3: CASTLKYSNQPQHF

J: TRBJ1-1
V: TRBV27
CDR3: CASIMNTEAFF

J: TRBJ2-2
V: TRBV4-1
CDR3: CASSFLAITGELFF

J: TRBJ1-1
V: TRBV20-1
CDR3: CSARAVGPNTEAFF

J: TRBJ2-7
V: TRBV10-3
CDR3: CAISLLGRYEQYF

J: TRBJ1-4
V: TRBV3-1
CDR3: CASSQAPEGKLFF

J: TRBJ2-5
V: TRBV7-8
CDR3: CASSPGLAGEGLETQYF

J: TRBJ1-2
V: TRBV5-1
CDR3: CASSRYREITDGYTF

J: TRBJ2-1
V: TRBV9
CDR3: CASSGKRVHNEQFF

J: TRBJ2-5
V: TRBV11-3
CDR3: CASSLFPPKLWETQYF

J: TRBJ2-1
V: TRBV27
CDR3: CASSGTGARYNEQFF

J: TRBJ2-3
V: TRBV5-1
CDR3: CASSASGLAGTDTQYF

J: TRBJ2-3
V: TRBV15
CDR3: CATSSVLQASTDTQYF

J: TRBJ2-1
V: TRBV2
CDR3: CATILTWDEQFF

J: TRBJ2-1
V: TRBV24-1
CDR3: CATSDLPTSPNEQFF

J: TRBJ2-4
V: TRBV18
CDR3: CASSPNRGDKNIQYF

J: TRBJ2-1
V: TRBV20-1
CDR3: CSAVPQASYNEQFF

J: TRBJ2-7
V: TRBV5-1
CDR3: CASSWTSGASSYEQYF